The 26 T cell receptor beta chains below all came from one sample that was sequenced in a study of a mutant IDH1 vaccine in newly diagnosed glioma. Generated by immunoSEQ multiplex PCR, the TCRdb table keeps only in-frame clones and is missing some. In the table there are about 21,000 clones, roughly 86% of which are singletons. The time point is: week 11, during vaccination. Topical imiquimod accompanied each vaccine dose, which consisted of 300 ug of mutant IDH1 20-mer peptide. Their recognized antigens are unknown. The sequencing used PBMCs, collected from a glioma patient whose treatment included an IDH1 peptide vaccine. The receptor set was obtained from a woman in her forties with glioma.

The chain uses TRBV6-6 and TRBJ2-6; unclear D gene. In germline, CDR1 is MNHNY, CDR2 SVGAGI (reference sequence). The CDR3 sequence is 16 residues long. Trimming removed 2 bases at V and 0 bases at J, with 8 bases between. CDR3 DNA sequence: TGTGCCAGCAGTTACGGATTGGACTCTGGGGCCAACGTCCTGACTTTC. This encodes CASSYGLDSGANVLTF.

The CDR3 loop reads CASRYGDYGYTF. The CDR3 nucleotides are TGTGCCAGCCGGTACGGTGACTATGGCTACACCTTC. V usage is TRBV19 and J usage is TRBJ1-2; D is unclear. Germline V lookup: CDR1 LNHDA, CDR2 SQIVND (reference sequence). Trimming pared 9 bases from V and 3 bases from J, leaving 11 bases between. There are 12 residues in the CDR3.

In this sample, this clone turned up a few times. The genes are TRBV30 and TRBJ2-7; D unclear. The CDR3 is 11 residues long. Germline assignment: CDR1 GTSNPN and CDR2 SVGIG (reference sequence). Trimming pared 3 bases from V and 2 bases from J, leaving 5 bases between. CDR3 DNA: TGTGCCTGGAGCCCTGCCTACGAGCAGTACTTC. It is translated as CAWSPAYEQYF.

The CDR3 coding sequence is TGCGCCAGCAGCCAATCCTACGACGGGGGTCAAGAGACCCAGTACTTC. It yields the protein CASSQSYDGGQETQYF. This chain connects TRBV4-3 to TRBJ2-5; tentatively, D is TRBD2 (6 bases). The germline V and J ends were trimmed by 2 bases and 2 bases, with 15 bases remaining between them. The V gene's germline CDR1 is LGHNA and CDR2 YSLEER. The CDR3 runs to 16 residues.

This chain uses TRBV28 with TRBJ1-2, with D tentatively TRBD1 (5 bases). The V gene lost 4 bases and the J gene lost 6 bases, with 12 bases spanning the gap. This CDR3 region has 13 residues. The germline CDR1 and CDR2 sequences are MDHEN and SYDVKM. CDR3 bases: TGTGCCAGCAGTTCCCGGGGACCGGATGGCTACACCTTC. As protein: CASSSRGPDGYTF.

This clone has a single count. This chain connects TRBV6-6 to TRBJ1-1, with D hard to call. The CDR3 has 14 residues. V lost 8 bases and J lost 1, with 14 bases in between. Germline lookup yields CDR1 MNHNY and CDR2 SVGAGI (reference sequence). The CDR3 region has the DNA TGTGCCAGCTCCGGTCACACGGGGAACACTGAAGCTTTCTTT. Amino acids: CASSGHTGNTEAFF.

The rearrangement uses TRBV7-8 and TRBJ2-5; TRBD2 matches at 7 bases. Germline CDR1 and CDR2: SGHVS and FQNEAQ. Trimming cost V 2 bases and J 0 bases; bases outside gene matches: 6. The CDR3 totals 16 residues. This CDR3 reads CASSLRWLADQETQYF. CDR3 nucleotides: TGTGCCAGCAGCTTACGGTGGCTAGCGGACCAAGAGACCCAGTACTTC.

The chain carries TRBV14 and TRBJ2-7; D gene uncertain. CDR3 length equals 14 residues. Germline V CDR1 and CDR2: SGHDN, FVKESK. The V gene lost 1 base and the J gene lost 3 bases, with 10 bases spanning the gap. Written as DNA, the CDR3 is TGTGCCAGCAGCCAAGGTCGCCGCCGCTACGAGCAGTACTTC. It encodes CASSQGRRRYEQYF.

The chain joins TRBV4-1 to TRBJ1-5; 10 bases line up with TRBD1. The CDR3 sequence is 17 residues long. Germline lookup yields CDR1 MGHRA and CDR2 YSYEKL. V lost 4 bases to trimming and J lost 1 base; unmatched junction nucleotides: 7. CDR3 sequence reads: CASSRGTGEGSNQPQHF. CDR3 sequence (DNA): TGCGCCAGCAGCCGTGGGACAGGGGAAGGGAGCAATCAGCCCCAGCATTTT.

The chain links TRBV4-1 to TRBJ2-7; 11 bases fit TRBD1. The V and J ends lost 5 bases and 3 bases, in that order; junction bases with no gene match: 6. This CDR3 contains 15 residues. Germline assignment: CDR1 MGHRA and CDR2 YSYEKL. CDR3 sequence reads: CASSMPGQGDYEQYF. The CDR3 DNA follows: TGCGCCAGCAGCATGCCGGGACAGGGGGACTACGAGCAGTACTTC.

V is TRBV11-2 and J is TRBJ1-1; D unclear. The CDR3 has 15 residues. Germline CDR1 is SGHAT and CDR2 is FQNNGV. V was trimmed by 5 bases and J by 2 bases, leaving 15 bases between them. The CDR3 is CASSGSLGSNTEAFF. In DNA form, the CDR3 reads TGTGCCAGCAGCGGCTCGTTGGGTTCCAACACTGAAGCTTTCTTT.

The rearrangement joins TRBV2 to TRBJ2-4; 9 bases map to TRBD1. From germline, CDR1 is SNHLY and CDR2 FYNNEI. Trimming at V came to 7 bases and at J to 2 bases, leaving 6 bases not matched to a gene. This CDR3 region has 15 residues. CDR3 nucleotide sequence: TGTGCCAGCACTCGGGACAGGGTGACCAAAAACATTCAGTACTTC. It is translated as CASTRDRVTKNIQYF.

The chain combines TRBV5-4 with TRBJ1-1; perhaps TRBD1 as D (6 bases). V dropped 4 bases and J dropped 5 bases, with 18 bases sitting between them. Germline values: CDR1 SGHNT, CDR2 YYREEE (reference sequence). This CDR3 region has 15 residues. CDR3 in DNA: TGTGCCAGCAGCAAAAGTGGGAGGGGGGAAACTGAAGCTTTCTTT. This gives the protein CASSKSGRGETEAFF. Full variable domain (remainder filled in from reference TRBV5-4 and TRBJ1-1): ETGVTQSPTHLIKTRGQQVTLRCSSQSGHNTVSWYQQALGQGPQFIFQYYREEENGRGNFPPRFSGLQFPNYSSELNVNALELDDSALYLCASSKSGRGETEAFFGQGTRLTVV.

The rearrangement links TRBV25-1 to TRBJ2-7, with 7 bases matching TRBD1. V trimming: 6 bases; J trimming: 5 bases; junction bases outside the gene matches: 10. This CDR3 is built from 14 residues. Germline V gene lookup returns CDR1 MGHDK and CDR2 SYGVNS. As DNA, the CDR3 is TGTGCCAGCAGACCTCTAGGGACAGCCCACGAGCAGTACTTC. Its protein product is CASRPLGTAHEQYF.

V usage is TRBV4-2 and J usage is TRBJ2-3, with 8 bases identical to TRBD2. Germline assignment: CDR1 LGHNA and CDR2 YNFKEQ. This CDR3 is 17 amino acids long. V lost 0 bases to trimming and J lost 4 bases; unmatched junction nucleotides: 9. The CDR3 coding sequence is TGTGCCAGCAGCCAAGATAGTGCGGGAGGAAGGGCAGATACGCAGTATTTT. As protein: CASSQDSAGGRADTQYF.

The rearrangement joins TRBV19 to TRBJ2-1, with D unresolved. The CDR3 has 15 residues. Trimming took off 4 bases at V and 0 bases at J, with 10 bases between the two ends. Germline loops: CDR1 LNHDA, CDR2 SQIVND (reference sequence). The CDR3 protein is CASSSVVSSYNEQFF. CDR3 nucleotides: TGTGCCAGTAGTAGTGTGGTGAGCTCCTACAATGAGCAGTTCTTC.

The chain carries TRBV6-1 and TRBJ1-1; possibly TRBD1 for D (6 bases). Germline loops: CDR1 MNHNS, CDR2 SASEGT. The CDR3 spans 14 residues. V dropped 5 bases and J dropped 2 bases, with 12 bases sitting between them. CDR3 DNA: TGTGCCAGCAGTTTTTCAGGGGCTAACACTGAAGCTTTCTTT. Its protein is CASSFSGANTEAFF.

The chain carries TRBV28 and TRBJ2-7, with 10 bases aligning to TRBD2. From germline, CDR1 is MDHEN and CDR2 SYDVKM. This CDR3 region has 16 residues. V was clipped by 6 bases and J by 4 bases; unmatched bases: 12. The CDR3 sequence is CASSPHGASGSYEQYF. The CDR3 DNA reads as TGTGCCAGCAGCCCCCATGGGGCTAGCGGGAGTTACGAGCAGTACTTC.

The chain links TRBV7-9 to TRBJ1-1, with a weak D call TRBD1 (5 bases). The CDR3 spans 16 residues. Germline assignment: CDR1 SEHNR and CDR2 FQNEAQ (reference sequence). V was shortened by 1 base and J by 1 base, with 13 bases between the two germline ends. DNA of the CDR3: TGTGCCAGCAGCTTAGGGCTAGGAGGGGAGAACACTGAAGCTTTCTTT. The encoded protein is CASSLGLGGENTEAFF.

This clone was counted a few times. V is TRBV25-1 and J is TRBJ1-6; perhaps TRBD1 as D (6 bases). Trimming took off 6 bases at V and 9 bases at J, with 15 bases between the two ends. CDR1 MGHDK and CDR2 SYGVNS come from the germline V gene. The CDR3 is 14 amino acids. CDR3 sequence: CASSPTGFGSPLHF. The CDR3 region has the DNA TGTGCCAGCAGCCCAACAGGGTTTGGTTCACCCCTCCACTTT.

The CDR3 loop is CASSKDLFYEQYF. As DNA, the CDR3 is TGTGCCAGCAGTAAGGACCTTTTCTACGAGCAGTACTTC. The chain links TRBV5-4 to TRBJ2-7; D unresolved. Per germline, CDR1 SGHNT and CDR2 YYREEE (reference sequence). The ends were cut back, 5 bases at V and 3 bases at J, with 12 bases in the middle. The CDR3 has 13 residues.

This chain connects TRBV2 to TRBJ2-1; D remains ambiguous. This CDR3 region has 14 residues. Trimming removed 6 bases from V and 8 bases from J, with 17 bases in between. Germline V gives CDR1 SNHLY, CDR2 FYNNEI. CDR3 in DNA: TGTGCCAGCAGCGCCCTGGCTCTGGGCGATGAGCAGTTCTTC. This gives the protein CASSALALGDEQFF.

This sequence joins TRBV6-6 and TRBJ2-7, with 11 nucleotides matching TRBD1. J lost 3 bases, V lost 7 bases, and 5 bases had no gene match. CDR3 length: 14 residues. Germline CDR1 MNHNY, CDR2 SVGAGI (reference sequence). The CDR3 DNA follows: TGTGCCAGCACCCGGACAGGGGGCGGCTACGAGCAGTACTTC. This sequence encodes CASTRTGGGYEQYF.

By its share, this clone is medium-sized. CDR3 protein: CASSRGQGAMDQETQYF. The CDR3 DNA sequence: TGCGCCAGCAGCCGAGGACAGGGGGCTATGGATCAAGAGACCCAGTACTTC. V is TRBV5-1 and J is TRBJ2-5; 11 bases align to TRBD1. Trimming at V came to 4 bases and at J to 2 bases, leaving 10 bases not matched to a gene. Looked up from germline, CDR1 is SGHRS and CDR2 is YFSETQ. The CDR3 loop spans 17 amino acids.

V and J are TRBV7-8 and TRBJ2-5, with D perhaps matching TRBD1 or TRBD2 (6 bases each). Trimming cost V 5 bases and J 7 bases, with 14 bases left between them. Germline lookup yields CDR1 SGHVS and CDR2 FQNEAQ. The CDR3 is 13 amino acids. As DNA, the CDR3 is TGTGCCAGCAGCACTAGACAGGAGGGGACCCAGTACTTC. Translating gives CASSTRQEGTQYF.

The genes are TRBV5-4 and TRBJ1-1; D gene uncertain. This CDR3 has 13 residues. Germline V CDR1 and CDR2: SGHNT, YYREEE (reference sequence). V was trimmed by 4 bases and J by 3 bases, leaving 10 bases between them. CDR3 bases: TGTGCCAGCAGCCCGGAATGGGACACTGAAGCTTTCTTT. Protein product: CASSPEWDTEAFF.